The 5 T cell receptor beta chains given below trace back to one sample, sequenced in a study of CD8+CD57+ T cells in acquired aplastic anemia. Genomic DNA acted as the template from which TCR beta VDJ combination and CDR3 sequence profiling were carried out. In TCRdb, the reads were re-called with MiXCR into one record per CDR3 protein. The sample consists of hundreds of thousands of distinct CDR3 sequences, roughly 64% of them appearing once. Sequencing was performed on sorted CD4+, CD8+, or CD8+CD57+ T cells (not recorded which) from PBMCs. These receptors were collected from a human donor in good health, serving as a control.

V usage is TRBV10-3 and J usage is TRBJ1-2, with no clear D. V lost 4 bases, J lost 6 bases, and 12 bases lay in between. Germline loops: CDR1 ENHRY, CDR2 SYGVKD. The CDR3 is 13 residues long. CDR3 in amino acids: CAISVEGTHGYTF. The CDR3 DNA is TGTGCCATCAGTGTAGAGGGAACTCATGGCTACACCTTC.

Comments on this clonotype: One end of the junction fails to match germline, which may point to a read error. This chain uses TRBV7-9 with TRBJ2-7; 8 positions match TRBD2. This CDR3 comprises 14 residues. Germline-derived CDR1 and CDR2 are SEHNR and FQNEAQ (reference sequence). This chain's CDR3 is CASSRGGTSLEKYF. The CDR3 DNA sequence: TGTGCCAGCAGCAGAGGAGGGACTAGTCTCGAGAAGTACTTC.

Concerning this clonotype itself: Relative to the germline gene, one junction end is altered; a read error may explain this. J is TRBJ1-2 and V is TRBV24-1; 10 bases fit TRBD1. The germline CDR1 and CDR2 sequences are KGHDR and SFDVKD. CDR3 length equals 16 residues. The CDR3 DNA follows: TGTGCCAGCAGTCAACAGACAGGACAGGGGGGCTACGCCTACAGCTTC. As protein: CASSQQTGQGGYAYSF.

The chain links TRBV7-8 to TRBJ1-2; TRBD1 agrees at 7 bases. J lost 7 bases, V lost 5 bases, and 7 bases had no gene match. The CDR3 totals 13 residues. CDR1 SGHVS and CDR2 FQNEAQ come from the germline V gene. CDR3 region: CASSRDRASGYTF. The CDR3 nucleotides read TGTGCCAGCAGCCGTGACAGGGCTTCTGGCTACACCTTC.

This clonotype was detected only once. Because the CDR3 is missing its conserved closing phenylalanine or tryptophan, this is likely a read error. J is TRBJ2-5 and V is TRBV7-9, with a possible D match to TRBD1 (5 bases). Per germline, CDR1 SEHNR and CDR2 FQNEAQ (reference sequence). V lost 5 bases, J lost 10 bases, and 17 bases lay in between. This CDR3 is 13 amino acids long. The CDR3 sequence: CASSTNPGKNQYT. In DNA form, the CDR3 reads TGTGCCAGCAGCACTAATCCAGGGAAGAACCAGTACACC.